This T cell receptor (beta chain) was found in a study of blood T cell repertoires in COVID-19. On the study more broadly: Acute-phase and convalescent COVID-19 samples originated in the United States, Italy and Spain. PBMCs, B-cell-depleted T cells, or T cells provided the cDNA or gDNA that made up the material.

J lost 4 bases, V lost 1 base, and 4 bases had no gene match. Germline lookup yields CDR1 SGDLS and CDR2 YYNGEE. This CDR3 comprises 17 residues. As originally analysed: Amplifying reference gene primers gave estimates of nucleated cell counts. Here immunoSEQ multiplex PCR was the method, and the copy in TCRdb shows in-frame clones only, minus some. The V and J calls and clone size come from that table; D and trimming were worked out from the DNA. The sample records around 200,000 clones, around 84% being singletons. The sequenced material came from peripheral blood. The receptor comes from a woman aged 80 or over with active or convalescent COVID-19. The chain couples TRBV9 to TRBJ2-2; 13 positions match TRBD2. DNA of the CDR3: TGTGCCAGCAGCGTAACTAGCGGGGGGGCGAGCACCGGGGAGCTGTTTTTT. This gives the protein CASSVTSGGASTGELFF. Full variable domain (outside the CDR3, taken from reference TRBV9 and TRBJ2-2): DSGVTQTPKHLITATGQRVTLRCSPRSGDLSVYWYQQSLDQGLQFLIQYYNGEERAKGNILERFSAQQFPDLHSELNLSSLELGDSALYFCASSVTSGGASTGELFFGEGSRLTVL.